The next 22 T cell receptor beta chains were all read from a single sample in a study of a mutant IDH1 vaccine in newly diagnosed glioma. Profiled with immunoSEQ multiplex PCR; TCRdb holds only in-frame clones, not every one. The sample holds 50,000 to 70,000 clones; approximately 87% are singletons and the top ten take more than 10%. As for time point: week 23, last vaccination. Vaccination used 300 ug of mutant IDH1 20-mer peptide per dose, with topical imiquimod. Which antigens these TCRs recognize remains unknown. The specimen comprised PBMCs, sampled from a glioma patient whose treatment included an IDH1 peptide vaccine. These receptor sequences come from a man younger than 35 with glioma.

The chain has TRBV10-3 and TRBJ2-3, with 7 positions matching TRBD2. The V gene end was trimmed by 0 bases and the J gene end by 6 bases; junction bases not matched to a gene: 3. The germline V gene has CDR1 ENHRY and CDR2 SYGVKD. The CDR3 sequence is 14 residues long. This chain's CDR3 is CAISESGGEDTQYF. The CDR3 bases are TGTGCCATCAGTGAGTCGGGGGGGGAGGATACGCAGTATTTT.

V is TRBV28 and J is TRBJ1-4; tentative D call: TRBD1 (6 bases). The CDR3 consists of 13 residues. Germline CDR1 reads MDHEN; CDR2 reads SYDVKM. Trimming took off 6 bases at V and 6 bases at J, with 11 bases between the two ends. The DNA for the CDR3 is TGTGCCAGCAGGGAGGGGGGGGATGAAAAACTGTTTTTT. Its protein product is CASREGGDEKLFF.

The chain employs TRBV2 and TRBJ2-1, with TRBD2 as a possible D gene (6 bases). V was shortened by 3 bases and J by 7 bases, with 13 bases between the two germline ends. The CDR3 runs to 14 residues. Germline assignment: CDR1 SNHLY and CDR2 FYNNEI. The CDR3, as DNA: TGTGCCAGCAGTGAGGAGGGAGTAGGGAATGAGCAGTTCTTC. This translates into CASSEEGVGNEQFF.

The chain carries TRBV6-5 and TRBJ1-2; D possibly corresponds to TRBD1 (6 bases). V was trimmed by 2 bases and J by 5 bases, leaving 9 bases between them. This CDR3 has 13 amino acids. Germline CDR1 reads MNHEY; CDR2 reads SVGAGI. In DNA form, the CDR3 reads TGTGCCAGCAGTTACGGGGGCCAGTATGGCTACACCTTC. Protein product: CASSYGGQYGYTF.

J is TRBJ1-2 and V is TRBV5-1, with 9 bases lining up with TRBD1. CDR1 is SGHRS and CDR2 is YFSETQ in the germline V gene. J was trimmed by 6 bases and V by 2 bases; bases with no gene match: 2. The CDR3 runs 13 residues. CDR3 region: CASSFGQGNGYTF. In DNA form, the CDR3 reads TGCGCCAGCAGCTTCGGACAGGGGAATGGCTACACCTTC.

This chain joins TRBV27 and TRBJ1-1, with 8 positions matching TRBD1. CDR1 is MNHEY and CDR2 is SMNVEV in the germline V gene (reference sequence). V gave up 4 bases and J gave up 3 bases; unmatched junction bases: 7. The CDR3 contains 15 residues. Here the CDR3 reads CASSYSQGVDTEAFF. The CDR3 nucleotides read TGTGCCAGCAGTTACTCACAGGGGGTGGACACTGAAGCTTTCTTT.

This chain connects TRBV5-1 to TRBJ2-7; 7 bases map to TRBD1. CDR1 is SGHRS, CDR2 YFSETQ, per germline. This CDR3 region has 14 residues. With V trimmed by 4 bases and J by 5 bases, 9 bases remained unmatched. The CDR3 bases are TGCGCCAGCAGCCCACCGGGACAGAACCACGAGCAGTACTTC. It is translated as CASSPPGQNHEQYF.

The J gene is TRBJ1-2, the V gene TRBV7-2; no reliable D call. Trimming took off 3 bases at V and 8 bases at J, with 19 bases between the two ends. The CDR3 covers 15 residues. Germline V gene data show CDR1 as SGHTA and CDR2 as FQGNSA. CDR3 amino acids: CASSLSRGTSGGYTF. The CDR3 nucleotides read TGTGCCAGCAGCTTGAGTCGAGGAACTTCTGGCGGCTACACCTTC. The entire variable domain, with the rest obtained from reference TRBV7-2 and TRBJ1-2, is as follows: GAGVSQSPSNKVTEKGKDVELRCDPISGHTALYWYRQSLGQGLEFLIYFQGNSAPDKSGLPSDRFSAERTGGSVSTLTIQRTQQEDSAVYLCASSLSRGTSGGYTFGSGTRLTVV.

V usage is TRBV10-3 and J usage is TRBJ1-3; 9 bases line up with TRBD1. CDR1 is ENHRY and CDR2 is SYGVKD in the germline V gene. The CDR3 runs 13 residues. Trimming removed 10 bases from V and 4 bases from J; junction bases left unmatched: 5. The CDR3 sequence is CATWTGAGNTIYF. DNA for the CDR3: TGTGCCACCTGGACAGGGGCCGGAAACACCATATATTTT.

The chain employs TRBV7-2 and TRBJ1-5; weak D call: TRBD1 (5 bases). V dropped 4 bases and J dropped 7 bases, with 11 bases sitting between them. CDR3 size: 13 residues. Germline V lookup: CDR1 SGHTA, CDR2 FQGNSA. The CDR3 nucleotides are TGTGCCAGCAGCTCCGGGGGAGCCCAGCCCCAGCATTTT. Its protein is CASSSGGAQPQHF. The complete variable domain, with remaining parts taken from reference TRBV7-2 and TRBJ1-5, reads GAGVSQSPSNKVTEKGKDVELRCDPISGHTALYWYRQSLGQGLEFLIYFQGNSAPDKSGLPSDRFSAERTGGSVSTLTIQRTQQEDSAVYLCASSSGGAQPQHFGDGTRLSIL.

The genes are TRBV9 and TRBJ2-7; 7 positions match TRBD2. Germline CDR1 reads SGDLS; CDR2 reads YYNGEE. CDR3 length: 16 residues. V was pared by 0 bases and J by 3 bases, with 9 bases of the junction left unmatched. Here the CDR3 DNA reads TGTGCCAGCAGCGTAGTTGACAGCGGGGCTTACTACGAGCAGTACTTC. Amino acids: CASSVVDSGAYYEQYF.

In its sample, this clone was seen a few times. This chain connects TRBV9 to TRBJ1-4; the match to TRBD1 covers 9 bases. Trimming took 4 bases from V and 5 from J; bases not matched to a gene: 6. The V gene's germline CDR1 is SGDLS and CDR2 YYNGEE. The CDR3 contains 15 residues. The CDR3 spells CASSPPGQGNEKLFF. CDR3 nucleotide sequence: TGTGCCAGCAGCCCCCCTGGACAGGGGAATGAAAAACTGTTTTTT.

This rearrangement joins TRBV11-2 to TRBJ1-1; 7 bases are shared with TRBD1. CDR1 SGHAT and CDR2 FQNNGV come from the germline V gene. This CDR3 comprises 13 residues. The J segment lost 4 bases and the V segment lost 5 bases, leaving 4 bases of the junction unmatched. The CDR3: CASSRQGFTEAFF. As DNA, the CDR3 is TGTGCCAGCAGCCGACAGGGCTTCACTGAAGCTTTCTTT.

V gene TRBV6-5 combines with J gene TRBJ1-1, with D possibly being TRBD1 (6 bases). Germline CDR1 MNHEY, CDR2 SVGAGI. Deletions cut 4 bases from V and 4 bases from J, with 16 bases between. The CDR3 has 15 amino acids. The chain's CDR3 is CASSSVPGTTTEAFF. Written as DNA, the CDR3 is TGTGCCAGCAGTTCCGTCCCCGGGACAACCACTGAAGCTTTCTTT.

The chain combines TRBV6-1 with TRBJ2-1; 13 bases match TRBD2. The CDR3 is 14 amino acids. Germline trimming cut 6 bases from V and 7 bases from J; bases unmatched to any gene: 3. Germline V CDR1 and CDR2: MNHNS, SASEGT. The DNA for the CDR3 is TGTGCCAGCAGGACTAGCGGGGGGACTAATGAGCAGTTCTTC. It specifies CASRTSGGTNEQFF.

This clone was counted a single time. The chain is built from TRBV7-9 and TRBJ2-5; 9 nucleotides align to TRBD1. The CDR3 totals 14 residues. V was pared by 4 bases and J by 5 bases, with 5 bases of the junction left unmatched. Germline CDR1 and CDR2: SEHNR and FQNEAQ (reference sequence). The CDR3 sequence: CASSYTGGLETQYF. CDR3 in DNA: TGTGCCAGCAGCTACACAGGGGGCCTTGAGACCCAGTACTTC.

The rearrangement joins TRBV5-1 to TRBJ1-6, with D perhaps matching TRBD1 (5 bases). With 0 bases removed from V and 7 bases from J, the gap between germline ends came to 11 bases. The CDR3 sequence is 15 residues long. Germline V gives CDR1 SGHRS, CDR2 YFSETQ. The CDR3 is CASSLEGVGNSPLHF. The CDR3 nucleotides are TGCGCCAGCAGCTTGGAAGGGGTAGGGAATTCACCCCTCCACTTT.

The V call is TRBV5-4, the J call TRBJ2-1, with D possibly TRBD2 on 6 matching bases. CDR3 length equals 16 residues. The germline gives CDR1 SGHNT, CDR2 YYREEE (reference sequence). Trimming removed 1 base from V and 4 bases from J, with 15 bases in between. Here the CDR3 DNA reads TGTGCCAGCAGCTTGTGGGGAGGTCCGGATTACAATGAGCAGTTCTTC. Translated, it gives CASSLWGGPDYNEQFF.

The CDR3, as DNA: TGTGCCAGCAGCTTAGGGGGGCAGGCCTACGAGCAGTACTTC. Translated, it gives CASSLGGQAYEQYF. The V call is TRBV7-9, the J call TRBJ2-7; TRBD1 might be the D (6 bases). V shed 1 base and J shed 2 bases, with 9 bases lying between them. There are 14 residues in the CDR3. Germline CDR1 is SEHNR and CDR2 is FQNEAQ (reference sequence). Based on the CDR3 plus reference TRBV7-9 and TRBJ2-7, the full variable domain is DTGVSQNPRHKITKRGQNVTFRCDPISEHNRLYWYRQTLGQGPEFLTYFQNEAQLEKSRLLSDRFSAERPKGSFSTLEIQRTEQGDSAMYLCASSLGGQAYEQYFGPGTRLTVT.

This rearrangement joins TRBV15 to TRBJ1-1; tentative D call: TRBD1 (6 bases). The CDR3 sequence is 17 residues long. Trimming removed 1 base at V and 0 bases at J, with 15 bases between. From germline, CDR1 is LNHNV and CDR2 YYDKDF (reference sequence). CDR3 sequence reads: CATSRGGQRGMNTEAFF. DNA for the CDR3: TGTGCCACCAGCAGAGGAGGCCAAAGGGGGATGAACACTGAAGCTTTCTTT.

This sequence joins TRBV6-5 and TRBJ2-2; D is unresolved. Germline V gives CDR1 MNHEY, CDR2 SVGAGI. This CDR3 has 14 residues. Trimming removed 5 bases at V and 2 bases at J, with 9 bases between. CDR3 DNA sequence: TGTGCCAGCAGTCGTTTCTACAACACCGGGGAGCTGTTTTTT. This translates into CASSRFYNTGELFF.

The CDR3 sequence is CASSQRLAGPGFSGANVLTF. The CDR3 DNA sequence: TGCGCCAGCAGCCAAAGACTAGCGGGGCCCGGATTCTCTGGGGCCAACGTCCTGACTTTC. V and J are TRBV4-3 and TRBJ2-6; 11 nucleotides align to TRBD2. V lost 2 bases, J lost 0 bases, and 9 bases stayed unmatched. The CDR3 extends over 20 amino acids. Germline V gives CDR1 LGHNA, CDR2 YSLEER.